This TCR beta chain comes out of a study of blood T cell repertoires in COVID-19. About the study: Researchers got acute and convalescent COVID-19 samples from the United States, Italy and Spain. Sources were T cells, B-cell-depleted T cells, or PBMCs; the material itself was cDNA or gDNA.

V shed 0 bases and J shed 3 bases, with 15 bases lying between them. CDR1 and CDR2 from the germline V gene are MGHRA and YSYEKL. The length of the CDR3 is 17 residues. Original data processing: Cell counts per sample came from amplifying reference gene primers. Sequencing was performed with immunoSEQ multiplex PCR; in TCRdb, only in-frame clones are kept and a portion is missing. Clonal size and the V and J genes are those of that table, whereas D and trimming came from the DNA. Of about 74,000 clones detected, 60% to 85% appear once; the ten largest clones hold approximately 21%. Sequencing used peripheral blood. The genes are TRBV4-1 and TRBJ1-3; D remains ambiguous. The clonotype originates from a man in his 70s with acute or convalescent COVID-19. DNA for the CDR3: TGCGCCAGCAGCCAAGAGAGATTAAGCGGACTTGGAAACACCATATATTTT. Amino acid sequence: CASSQERLSGLGNTIYF.